Listed below are T cell receptor beta chains from one sample, sequenced in a study of cytomegalovirus exposure and HLA in healthy donors. The table came from immunoSEQ multiplex PCR; TCRdb's copy has only in-frame clones and leaves some out. The profile covers hundreds of thousands of clones, with over 70% appearing a single time and roughly 2.5% taken by the ten largest. The sequenced sample consisted of PBMCs. These receptor sequences come from a woman aged 55-69 years in good health and CMV-seropositive. The CDR3 runs from the conserved cysteine through the conserved F or W. The order of the fields is J gene, D gene, V gene, clone size, CDR3 protein, CDR3 DNA. A D gene is named only where the DNA matches it firmly. Clone size appears in some rows only: once, few, many, or a class for an expanded clone.

TRBJ2-7,NA,TRBV28,once,CASSLQRYEQYF,TGTGCCAGCAGTTTACAGAGGTACGAGCAGTACTTC
TRBJ2-5,NA,TRBV7-9,NA,CASSLGGQETQYF,TGTGCCAGCAGCTTAGGTGGGCAGGAGACCCAGTACTTC
TRBJ2-5,NA,TRBV30,NA,CAWSVLAETQYF,TGTGCCTGGAGTGTATTAGCAGAGACCCAGTACTTC
TRBJ1-1,NA,TRBV28,NA,CASRGNTEAFF,TGTGCCAGTAGGGGGAACACTGAAGCTTTCTTT
TRBJ1-2,TRBD1,TRBV28,NA,CASRSQGPYGYTF,TGTGCCAGCAGATCACAGGGGCCCTATGGCTACACCTTC
TRBJ2-3,NA,TRBV11-2,NA,CASSRVGATDTQYF,TGTGCCAGCAGCCGCGTAGGGGCCACAGATACGCAGTATTTT
TRBJ2-7,TRBD1,TRBV5-1,once,CASSSGTGVNEQYF,TGCGCCAGCAGCTCGGGGACAGGGGTCAACGAGCAGTACTTC
TRBJ2-6,NA,TRBV5-1,NA,CASSGSSGANVLTF,TGCGCCAGCAGCGGCAGCTCTGGGGCCAACGTCCTGACTTTC
TRBJ2-1,NA,TRBV10-3,NA,CAISESLAKGSNEQFF,TGTGCCATCAGTGAGTCCCTAGCCAAGGGTAGCAATGAGCAGTTCTTC
TRBJ2-5,NA,TRBV7-2,NA,CASSPRRAQRETQYF,TGTGCCAGCTCCCCCAGGAGGGCTCAACGGGAGACCCAGTACTTC
TRBJ2-7,NA,TRBV6-5,few,CASRLRVLGSYEQYF,TGTGCCAGCAGACTCAGGGTATTAGGCTCCTACGAGCAGTACTTC
TRBJ1-3,TRBD1,TRBV19,NA,CASSTPPDRGFGNTIYF,TGTGCCAGTAGTACCCCTCCGGACAGGGGATTTGGAAACACCATATATTTT
TRBJ2-5,NA,TRBV6-5,NA,CASSYSVYREETQYF,TGTGCCAGCAGTTACTCGGTTTACAGGGAAGAGACCCAGTACTTC
TRBJ2-3,TRBD1,TRBV7-9,NA,CASSSLTGTGGYDTQYF,TGTGCCAGCAGCTCCCTAACCGGGACAGGGGGGTATGATACGCAGTATTTT
TRBJ1-5,TRBD1,TRBV9,NA,CASSGGTVSNQPQHF,TGTGCCAGCAGCGGGGGGACAGTTAGCAATCAGCCCCAGCATTTT
TRBJ1-3,NA,TRBV7-9,few,CASSQPKNRVSTGNTIYF,TGTGCCAGCAGCCAACCAAAGAACAGGGTATCGACTGGAAACACCATATATTTT
TRBJ1-2,NA,TRBV5-1,NA,CASSLFRGDYGYTF,TGCGCCAGCAGCTTATTCAGGGGCGACTATGGCTACACCTTC
TRBJ1-2,NA,TRBV4-3,NA,CASSPVLGTPNNYGYTF,TGCGCCAGCAGCCCCGTGTTAGGGACACCAAACAACTATGGCTACACCTTC
TRBJ2-7,TRBD1,TRBV27,NA,CASSLDRVSHEQYF,TGTGCCAGCAGTTTGGACAGGGTGAGCCACGAGCAGTACTTC
TRBJ1-2,TRBD1,TRBV5-1,NA,CASKRTGDNTFYGYTF,TGCGCCAGCAAAAGGACAGGGGATAATACCTTCTATGGCTACACCTTC
TRBJ1-1,NA,TRBV18,few,CASSPRLQGNTEAFF,TGTGCCAGCTCACCTAGGTTACAGGGGAACACTGAAGCTTTCTTT
TRBJ2-1,NA,TRBV5-1,NA,CASSLAPRTETNEQFF,TGCGCCAGCAGCTTGGCACCCCGGACAGAAACCAATGAGCAGTTCTTC
TRBJ2-2,TRBD2,TRBV28,NA,CASSPPRGGRGDTGELFF,TGTGCCAGCAGTCCGCCGCGGGGGGGTCGAGGGGACACCGGGGAGCTGTTTTTT
TRBJ1-4,NA,TRBV5-5,NA,CASSLSGFNEKLFF,TGTGCCAGCAGCTTATCAGGGTTTAATGAAAAACTGTTTTTT
TRBJ1-2,NA,TRBV20-1,NA,CSASNRNGYTF,TGCAGTGCTAGTAACAGAAATGGCTACACCTTC
TRBJ1-3,NA,TRBV11-2,NA,CASSLAQGSNTIYF,TGTGCCAGCAGCTTAGCACAGGGTAGCAACACCATATATTTT
TRBJ1-4,NA,TRBV5-1,NA,CASSWRTSATNEKLFF,TGCGCCAGCAGCTGGCGGACATCTGCAACTAATGAAAAACTGTTTTTT
TRBJ2-3,TRBD2,TRBV5-4,NA,CASSPKTSGGASDTQYF,TGTGCCAGCAGCCCTAAGACTAGCGGGGGGGCTTCAGATACGCAGTATTTT
TRBJ1-1,NA,TRBV19,NA,CASTFTPGTEAFF,TGTGCCAGTACGTTCACCCCAGGGACTGAAGCTTTCTTT
TRBJ2-3,NA,TRBV28,NA,CASSLRQNTQYF,TGTGCCAGCAGTCTTAGACAGAATACGCAGTATTTT
TRBJ2-1,TRBD2,TRBV2,NA,CASSQTSGSYNEQFF,TGTGCCAGCAGTCAGACTAGCGGCTCCTACAATGAGCAGTTCTTC
TRBJ2-7,NA,TRBV5-1,NA,CASSPYSIPREQYF,TGCGCCAGCAGCCCGTACTCAATCCCCCGCGAGCAGTACTTC
TRBJ2-3,TRBD2,TRBV10-1,NA,CASSEERGDVDTQYF,TGCGCCAGCAGTGAGGAGCGGGGGGACGTAGATACGCAGTATTTT